This T cell receptor (beta chain) was observed in a study of shared clonotypes between healthy human individuals (dated by TCRdb to about 2020). Broadly, across the study: Three men and two women, aged 18 to 49 years, made up the cohort. For each donor, CD4 naive and CD4 memory were each given three plates, CD8 naive was given two plates, and CD8 memory was given one plate. To estimate repertoire size and how much clonotype sharing occurs between individuals, the study deeply sequenced the blood TCR repertoires of 5 or 6 healthy adults. To increase sequencing depth and limit assay-specific biases, TCR repertoire library preparation and sequencing were carried out by different laboratories using diverse techniques. Per donor, leukapheresis produced somewhere between about 0.8 and 9 billion PBMCs. General conclusions and limits of the study: Even with the large sequencing depth, rarefaction of the sorted-subset datasets indicated that sequencing was incomplete. Sampling was restricted to blood, and TCR repertoires in tissues likely differ from the TCR repertoires found in blood. Sharing across several donors was observed for 5% to 6.5% of naive CD4, over 3% of naive CD8, over 2% of memory CD4, and about 0.39% of memory CD8 clonotypes. Estimated clonotype richness was generally larger for naive than for memory subsets. Pairwise subsampling indicated that sequencing depth was expected to affect the degree of clonotype sharing among donors. Because the study included a small number of donors, the genetic and exposure-history diversity represented was limited. Compared with non-shared clonotypes, clonotypes shared by all four sorted-subset donors had higher generation probabilities.

CDR1 and CDR2, looked up from the germline V gene, are SGDLS and YYNGEE. Trimming removed 0 bases from V and 0 bases from J, leaving 7 bases between the germline ends. The cysteine opens and the phenylalanine closes a CDR3 of 15 amino acids. Only CDR3 DNA is held: 45 bases, read in frame from base 1. Using the deep immunoSEQ assay, TCR CDR3 regions were amplified from genomic DNA by multiplex PCR. Extracted genomic DNA from each cell subset was spread evenly across all wells of several immunoSEQ 96-well plates, with each plate serving as a replicate. For sorted subsets, around 200 ng genomic DNA, equal to tens of thousands of T cell genomes, was loaded into each replicate PCR. The purified libraries were quantified using a Qubit 3.0 fluorometer, sized with a Bioanalyzer 2100, and then quantified again using the KAPA Library Quantification kit. A separate single-read 150-cycle Illumina NextSeq 550 flow cell was used to sequence each immunoSEQ 96-well plate. The authors' analysis ran thus. Because the immunoSEQ output held only junctional sequences and lacked quality scores, the filtering could not match the filtering applied to full-length reads. To assign V/J genes and CDR3, sequences were annotated using PyIR, a Python wrapper for IgBLAST v1.9, with IMGT germline references. Reads with weak V/J assignments (E-value above 1e-6), missing CDR3, stop codons, out-of-frame junctions, or ambiguous translated residues were removed. V3J clonotypes were defined as sequences sharing an identical inferred V gene, J gene, and CDR3 amino acid sequence. The percentage overlap between two repertoires was calculated by dividing the number of shared unique clonotypes by the size of the smaller repertoire. Repertoire richness was assessed with RTK rarefaction, the Chao1 estimator, and Recon v2.1 estimates of unobserved clonotypes. Generation probabilities for all TCRbeta clonotypes obtained by the gDNA method from a few donors were computed using OLGA. TCRdb provides this immuneACCESS table in a form limited to in-frame rearrangements. Some clones are lacking; in checked studies, under half of them reflect an unresolved V gene, and why the rest are absent is not known. V, J and clone size reflect that table, while D and trimming were determined from the DNA. Across this sample there are 2 million to 2.5 million clones, with under 95% seen only once. 0.36% of the sample rests with the top ten.

Donors were healthy HIV-negative adults with no recently reported acute infections or vaccinations. Every donor was a Caucasian adult living in Nashville, Tennessee, USA. CD4+ T cells were enriched through magnetic negative selection, after which naive cells were positively selected on CD45RA and the remaining negative fraction served as the memory subset. Blood was obtained by leukapheresis, after which PBMCs were separated by Ficoll-Histopaque density gradient centrifugation and cryopreserved in liquid nitrogen vapor phase. Purity and quantity of every magnetically sorted T cell population were checked by analytical flow cytometry. Genomic DNA was isolated from every sorted fraction and measured by UV absorbance on a Nanodrop 2000c. As for this clone: Its binding antigen is unknown. It has no much larger one-base neighbor in the sample; base qualities were not kept.

This clonotype was obtained from a man aged 18-30 years in good health. Some clones in this sample may be carry-over from other donors' samples. The sample comprised naive CD4+ T cells from PBMCs. According to the study, the label for this sample's cell subset or site signals: CD45RA+ positively selected. The V gene is TRBV9 and the J gene is TRBJ1-3, with no D gene named confidently. The CDR3 in this case is CASSVDLASGNTIYF. The DNA sequence reads TGTGCCAGCAGCGTAGACCTGGCCTCTGGAAACACCATATATTTT.